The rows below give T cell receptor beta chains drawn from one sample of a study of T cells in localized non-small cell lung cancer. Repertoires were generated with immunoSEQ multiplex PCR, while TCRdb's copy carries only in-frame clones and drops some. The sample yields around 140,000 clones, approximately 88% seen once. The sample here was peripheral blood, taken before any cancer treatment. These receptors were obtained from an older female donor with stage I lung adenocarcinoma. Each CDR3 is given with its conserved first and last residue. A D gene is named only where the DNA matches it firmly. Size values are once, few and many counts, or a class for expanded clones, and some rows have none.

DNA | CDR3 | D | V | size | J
TGTGCCAGCAGCTTACGGGGGGGCCCCGACAGTAACTATGGCTACACCTTC | CASSLRGGPDSNYGYTF | . | TRBV5-5 | . | TRBJ1-2
TGTGCCAGCAGTGGACATACCTCCTACGAGCAGTACTTC | CASSGHTSYEQYF | . | TRBV6-5 | . | TRBJ2-7
TGTGCCAGCAGCACAGGTACCAGGGGGATGAACACTGAAGCTTTCTTT | CASSTGTRGMNTEAFF | TRBD1 | TRBV9 | . | TRBJ1-1
TGTGCCAGCAGATTTGGAGGGGGAGGTGAAAAACTGTTTTTT | CASRFGGGGEKLFF | . | TRBV6-5 | once | TRBJ1-4
TGTGCCAGTAGTGAAGGGACTAGGAATGAGCAGTTCTTC | CASSEGTRNEQFF | TRBD2 | TRBV19 | . | TRBJ2-1
TGCAGCGTGGACGCCCAGGGGGCGCGTACTGAAGCTTTCTTT | CSVDAQGARTEAFF | TRBD1 | TRBV29-1 | . | TRBJ1-1
TGCAGCGTCGGTGGGAATGCCTACGAGCAGTACTTC | CSVGGNAYEQYF | . | TRBV29-1 | . | TRBJ2-7
TGTGCCAGCAGCTTAACGGGGGCTAATGAAAAACTGTTTTTT | CASSLTGANEKLFF | . | TRBV11-2 | . | TRBJ1-4
TGTGCCAGCATGACAGGGGGCGCATCTAATGAGCAGTTCTTC | CASMTGGASNEQFF | TRBD1 | TRBV27 | . | TRBJ2-1
TGTGCCAGCAGCCCTGGGGGGAGCGGGAGGTCTCGCGAGCAGTACTTC | CASSPGGSGRSREQYF | TRBD2 | TRBV14 | . | TRBJ2-7